The sample holds many counts of the clone carrying this T cell receptor beta chain. Its antigen is currently unknown. The CDR3 is 13 amino acids. Germline CDR1 is SGHTA and CDR2 is FQGNSA. The ends were cut back, 2 bases at V and 4 bases at J, with 7 bases in the middle. The data originate from a study of identical twins. Study-wide results and caveats: Out-of-frame alpha sequences common to twins were enriched for low generation probability.

Via MiXCR, TCRdb re-called the 5' RACE reads, giving one row per CDR3 protein. The sample records under 900,000 distinct CDR3 sequences, 18% being singletons. The data also belong to a second study, concerning T cells expressing NK-cell markers.

The chain employs TRBV7-2 and TRBJ2-3; D uncertain. The sequencing sample was made of PBMCs. This sequence originates from a young woman in good health. CDR3 residues: CASSLRASDTQYF. CDR3 nucleotide sequence: TGTGCCAGCAGCTTAAGGGCCTCAGATACGCAGTATTTT.